This T cell receptor (beta chain) was recovered during a study of control samples from healthy donors and cancer patients. Only in-frame clones appear in the TCRdb table, and some are missing; sequencing was by immunoSEQ multiplex PCR. In the table there are 170,000 or so clones, over 85% of which are singletons. This CDR3 region has 12 residues. The V gene's germline CDR1 is ENHRY and CDR2 SYGVKD. Trimming removed 2 bases from V and 7 bases from J, with 9 bases in between. The chain carries TRBV10-3 and TRBJ2-7; no clear D. The material sequenced was blood. This clonotype was sampled from a woman aged 40-49 years in good health. The CDR3 nucleotides are TGTGCCATCAGTGAGCTCTCTCGGGAGCAGTACTTC. It is translated as CAISELSREQYF.